The 29 T cell receptor beta chains reported below all come from one sample, sequenced in a study of control samples from healthy donors and cancer patients. Data came from immunoSEQ multiplex PCR; TCRdb stores just in-frame clones and leaves some out. The sample has some 120,000 clones, 88% seen once. Sequenced material: blood. The receptors come from a woman in her 70s in good health.

The chain carries TRBV7-3 and TRBJ2-5, with a weak D call TRBD2 (6 bases). Deletions cut 5 bases from V and 2 bases from J, with 18 bases between. Germline values: CDR1 SGHTA, CDR2 FQGTGA. The CDR3 spans 16 residues. DNA of the CDR3: TGTGCCAGCAGCCCCCGAGGGCGGGGAGAACAAGAGACCCAGTACTTC. Translation gives CASSPRGRGEQETQYF.

The J gene is TRBJ1-5, the V gene TRBV5-4; D gene uncertain. CDR3 length equals 16 residues. Trimming cost V 0 bases and J 0 bases, with 10 bases left between them. CDR1 is SGHNT, CDR2 YYREEE, per germline (reference sequence). In DNA form, the CDR3 reads TGTGCCAGCAGCTTGGCACCGGGTAATAGCAATCAGCCCCAGCATTTT. This sequence encodes CASSLAPGNSNQPQHF.

This clone has just one count. The V and J genes are TRBV5-4 and TRBJ2-4; D is uncertain. The CDR3 covers 13 residues. Germline values: CDR1 SGHNT, CDR2 YYREEE (reference sequence). Between the trimmed V and J ends, which lost 4 bases and 6 bases, there was a span of 11 bases. The DNA for the CDR3 is TGTGCCAGCAGCCCCCCGGACGTAAACATTCAGTACTTC. Translating it yields CASSPPDVNIQYF. The complete variable domain, with remaining parts taken from reference TRBV5-4 and TRBJ2-4, reads ETGVTQSPTHLIKTRGQQVTLRCSSQSGHNTVSWYQQALGQGPQFIFQYYREEENGRGNFPPRFSGLQFPNYSSELNVNALELDDSALYLCASSPPDVNIQYFGAGTRLSVL.

V is TRBV19 and J is TRBJ1-5, with 7 bases fitting TRBD1. V gave up 5 bases and J gave up 5 bases; unmatched junction bases: 3. The CDR3 sequence is 13 residues long. From germline, CDR1 is LNHDA and CDR2 SQIVND (reference sequence). CDR3 in amino acids: CASSPDRDQPQHF. The DNA for the CDR3 is TGTGCCAGTAGTCCCGACAGGGATCAGCCCCAGCATTTT.

The rearrangement uses TRBV20-1 and TRBJ2-4, with D possibly being TRBD1 (6 bases). Germline V lookup: CDR1 DFQATT, CDR2 SNEGSKA (reference sequence). Trimming shortened V by 6 bases and J by 1 base, and 10 bases separated the two germline ends. This CDR3 region has 13 residues. CDR3 in DNA: TGCAGTGCCAGTCAGGGGGCCAAAAACATTCAGTACTTC. Amino acids: CSASQGAKNIQYF.

The chain uses TRBV7-2 and TRBJ1-6; D remains unclear. CDR1 and CDR2 (germline): SGHTA, FQGNSA. V was clipped by 5 bases and J by 3 bases, with 11 bases between them. This CDR3 is built from 15 residues. The CDR3 region is CASSREADYNSPLHF. CDR3 in DNA: TGTGCCAGCAGCCGCGAAGCCGACTATAATTCACCCCTCCACTTT.

V is TRBV7-9 and J is TRBJ2-1, with D tentatively TRBD1 or TRBD2 (5 bases each). With 7 bases removed from V and 0 bases from J, the gap between germline ends came to 19 bases. Germline lookup yields CDR1 SEHNR and CDR2 FQNEAQ (reference sequence). The CDR3 has 17 amino acids. The CDR3 DNA is TGTGCCAGCACCTGGGACGGGACGGGGAGCTCCTACAATGAGCAGTTCTTC. The encoded protein is CASTWDGTGSSYNEQFF. Variable domain in full (rest from reference TRBV7-9 and TRBJ2-1): DTGVSQNPRHKITKRGQNVTFRCDPISEHNRLYWYRQTLGQGPEFLTYFQNEAQLEKSRLLSDRFSAERPKGSFSTLEIQRTEQGDSAMYLCASTWDGTGSSYNEQFFGPGTRLTVL.

J is TRBJ2-5 and V is TRBV6-6; D is possibly TRBD2 (5 bases). The CDR3 runs to 12 residues. Trimming cost V 8 bases and J 2 bases, with 9 bases left between them. Per the germline V gene, CDR1 is MNHNY and CDR2 is SVGAGI (reference sequence). Here the CDR3 reads CASSPGQETQYF. The CDR3 nucleotides are TGTGCCAGCTCCCCGGGGCAAGAGACCCAGTACTTC.

This sequence joins TRBV11-2 and TRBJ2-7, with D unresolved. Trimming cost V 0 bases and J 0 bases, with 3 bases left between them. Per germline, CDR1 SGHAT and CDR2 FQNNGV. The CDR3 has 13 amino acids. CDR3 residues: CASSLEHSYEQYF. As DNA, the CDR3 is TGTGCCAGCAGCTTAGAGCACTCCTACGAGCAGTACTTC.

This rearrangement joins TRBV5-1 to TRBJ1-1, with a possible D match to TRBD1 (5 bases). Germline-derived CDR1 and CDR2 are SGHRS and YFSETQ. V was pared by 0 bases and J by 5 bases, with 17 bases between. The CDR3 is made up of 16 amino acids. In DNA, the CDR3 is TGCGCCAGCAGCTTGGGAATGGGGGATCTGTGGACTGAAGCTTTCTTT. Translated, it gives CASSLGMGDLWTEAFF. Drawing the rest from reference TRBV5-1 and TRBJ1-1, the complete variable domain is KAGVTQTPRYLIKTRGQQVTLSCSPISGHRSVSWYQQTPGQGLQFLFEYFSETQRNKGNFPGRFSGRQFSNSRSEMNVSTLELGDSALYLCASSLGMGDLWTEAFFGQGTRLTVV.

This sequence joins TRBV7-2 and TRBJ2-5, with TRBD2 as a possible D gene (6 bases). V was pared by 5 bases and J by 5 bases, with 9 bases between. CDR1 SGHTA and CDR2 FQGNSA come from the germline V gene. The CDR3 length is 12 residues. The CDR3 DNA reads as TGTGCCAGCAGCCGGAGGGTGGAGACCCAGTACTTC. Its translation is CASSRRVETQYF.

The chain links TRBV29-1 to TRBJ2-3, with 8 positions matching TRBD1. The CDR3 spans 14 residues. The germline V gene encodes CDR1 SQVTM and CDR2 ANQGSEA. The V segment lost 4 bases and the J segment 2 bases; nucleotides outside the gene matches: 5. The CDR3 reads CSVAGTGNTDTQYF. CDR3 coding DNA: TGCAGCGTTGCTGGGACAGGCAACACAGATACGCAGTATTTT.

V gene TRBV10-3 combines with J gene TRBJ1-1, with D possibly being TRBD1 (6 bases). Germline V gene sequence: CDR1 ENHRY, CDR2 SYGVKD. This CDR3 comprises 14 residues. V was pared by 8 bases and J by 2 bases, with 15 bases between. This CDR3 is CAIRPNGGNTEAFF. For the CDR3, the DNA is TGTGCCATCCGACCCAACGGGGGCAACACTGAAGCTTTCTTT.

This chain uses TRBV19 with TRBJ1-4; perhaps TRBD1 as D (6 bases). Germline CDR1 is LNHDA and CDR2 is SQIVND (reference sequence). The CDR3 contains 17 residues. The germline V and J ends were trimmed by 1 base and 7 bases, with 19 bases remaining between them. The CDR3 DNA sequence: TGTGCCAGTAGTATAGCGGGCAGGGGAGTAGAGAGTGAAAAACTGTTTTTT. It yields the protein CASSIAGRGVESEKLFF.

The gene calls are TRBV4-1 and TRBJ2-7, with D maybe TRBD2 (6 bases). Trimming removed 0 bases from V and 2 bases from J, with 11 bases in between. CDR1 and CDR2 from the germline V gene are MGHRA and YSYEKL. The CDR3 is 15 amino acids. The CDR3 protein is CASSQDSRETYEQYF. In DNA, the CDR3 is TGCGCCAGCAGCCAAGATTCACGGGAGACCTACGAGCAGTACTTC.

This chain links TRBV4-2 with TRBJ1-2, with a weak D call TRBD1 (5 bases). CDR3 size: 16 residues. Germline CDR1 LGHNA, CDR2 YNFKEQ. The germline V and J ends were trimmed by 4 bases and 0 bases, with 15 bases remaining between them. Here the CDR3 DNA reads TGTGCCAGCAGCCCAAGCCAGGGTGAAGCTAACTATGGCTACACCTTC. Its translation is CASSPSQGEANYGYTF.

The V and J genes are TRBV10-3 and TRBJ1-3; D gene ambiguous. Trimming pared 6 bases from V and 2 bases from J, leaving 17 bases between. There are 16 residues in the CDR3. Germline V gene sequence: CDR1 ENHRY, CDR2 SYGVKD. Here the CDR3 DNA reads TGTGCCATCAGCCTAAATGATCCGTTGGCTGGAAACACCATATATTTT. This encodes CAISLNDPLAGNTIYF.

Only one count was recorded for this clone. This chain joins TRBV6-2 or TRBV6-3 and TRBJ2-7; D gene unclear. Trimming pared 2 bases from V and 2 bases from J, leaving 1 base between. Germline V gene lookup returns CDR1 MNHEY and CDR2 SVGEGT. This CDR3 region has 11 residues. The CDR3 DNA reads TGTGCCAGCAGTTACGCCTACGAGCAGTACTTC. Protein: CASSYAYEQYF.

The chain carries TRBV3-1 (or the pseudogene TRBV3-2) and TRBJ1-1; TRBD1 might be the D (5 bases). The CDR3 is 16 residues long. Germline V lookup: CDR1 LGHDT, CDR2 YNNKEL (reference sequence). Trimming stripped 4 bases from V and 0 bases from J, with 15 bases between. CDR3 sequence reads: CASSPTGGRVNTEAFF. The CDR3 DNA sequence: TGTGCCAGCAGCCCAACCGGGGGACGAGTGAACACTGAAGCTTTCTTT.

This chain uses TRBV5-1 with TRBJ1-4, with D possibly TRBD1 on 6 matching bases. The length of the CDR3 is 14 residues. V lost 0 bases and J 7 bases, leaving 10 bases between the germline ends. From germline, CDR1 is SGHRS and CDR2 YFSETQ. CDR3 loop: CASSLEQGFEKLFF. CDR3 sequence (DNA): TGCGCCAGCAGCTTGGAACAGGGCTTTGAAAAACTGTTTTTT.

The genes are TRBV10-2 and TRBJ2-3; D might be TRBD1 or TRBD2, each matching 6 bases. Germline CDR1 reads WSHSY; CDR2 reads SAAADI. V gave up 6 bases and J gave up 2 bases, with 12 bases separating them. The CDR3 has 14 amino acids. The CDR3 sequence is CASSPGAYTDTQYF. The CDR3 DNA reads as TGCGCCAGCAGCCCGGGGGCCTACACAGATACGCAGTATTTT.

This clone showed up just a few times. The sample has other DNA sequences that encode this CDR3 too. The J gene is TRBJ1-2, the V gene TRBV29-1; 9 bases are a match to TRBD1. Per germline, CDR1 SQVTM and CDR2 ANQGSEA. The J segment lost 4 bases and the V segment lost 4 bases, leaving 7 bases of the junction unmatched. There are 14 residues in the CDR3. DNA for the CDR3: TGCAGCGTTGCCGGACAGGGGACTGGCTATGGCTACACCTTC. This encodes CSVAGQGTGYGYTF.

The J gene is TRBJ1-2, the V gene TRBV27; 7 nucleotides agree with TRBD1. The CDR3 has 16 amino acids. The germline gives CDR1 MNHEY, CDR2 SMNVEV (reference sequence). Trimming cost V 5 bases and J 4 bases; bases outside gene matches: 13. CDR3 DNA sequence: TGTGCCAGCAGTCCCCTGGAGGGGGCCAACACCTATGGCTACACCTTC. Translation gives CASSPLEGANTYGYTF.

This clone has only one observation. The genes are TRBV25-1 and TRBJ2-3; either TRBD1 or TRBD2 may fit D (5 bases each). The germline V gene has CDR1 MGHDK and CDR2 SYGVNS. The CDR3 runs to 13 residues. Trimming stripped 9 bases from V and 2 bases from J, with 12 bases between. The CDR3: CASAFGATDTQYF. CDR3 bases: TGTGCCAGTGCTTTCGGGGCCACAGATACGCAGTATTTT.

The chain recombines TRBV25-1 with TRBJ1-2; D is unresolved. Per germline, CDR1 MGHDK and CDR2 SYGVNS. V lost 3 bases and J 0 bases, leaving 5 bases between the germline ends. There are 13 residues in the CDR3. The CDR3 coding sequence is TGTGCCAGCAGTGAGAGAGCTAACTATGGCTACACCTTC. Amino acid sequence: CASSERANYGYTF.

The chain's CDR3 is CASSTGPPSSYNEQFF. The CDR3 coding sequence is TGTGCCAGCAGCACCGGCCCGCCGAGCTCCTACAATGAGCAGTTCTTC. The chain is built from TRBV9 and TRBJ2-1; D remains unclear. The germline V and J ends were trimmed by 4 bases and 0 bases, with 14 bases remaining between them. Germline-derived CDR1 and CDR2 are SGDLS and YYNGEE. CDR3 length: 16 residues.

V usage is TRBV19 and J usage is TRBJ1-1, with TRBD1 matching over 7 bases. V dropped 7 bases and J dropped 1; count of bases not matched to a gene: 6. Germline V CDR1 and CDR2: LNHDA, SQIVND (reference sequence). This CDR3 has 14 amino acids. Here the CDR3 reads CASIKDRSNTEAFF. The CDR3 DNA reads as TGTGCCAGTATAAAGGACAGGTCGAACACTGAAGCTTTCTTT.

This rearrangement joins TRBV4-1 to TRBJ1-5; 8 bases align to TRBD1. Germline V CDR1 and CDR2: MGHRA, YSYEKL. After removal of 3 bases from V and 3 bases from J, the junction contained 7 bases not matched to a gene. This CDR3 has 16 amino acids. CDR3 in DNA: TGCGCCAGCAGCCACGGACAGGGCCCGCTCAATCAGCCCCAGCATTTT. Translating gives CASSHGQGPLNQPQHF.

This clone was recorded a few times. The chain recombines TRBV5-1 with TRBJ1-2, with D unresolved. This CDR3 region has 12 residues. V lost 3 bases and J lost 8, with 11 bases in between. CDR1 is SGHRS and CDR2 is YFSETQ in the germline V gene. The CDR3 DNA follows: TGCGCCAGCAGCTGGGCTGATTCCGGCTACACCTTC. Translated, it gives CASSWADSGYTF.